The 24 T cell receptor beta chains reported below all come from one sample, sequenced in a study of blood T cell repertoires in COVID-19. Sequenced by immunoSEQ multiplex PCR; TCRdb stores in-frame clones only, minus some. The sample shows some 220,000 clones, around four fifths of them seen only once. Specimen: peripheral blood. Source of these receptors: a woman aged 80 or older with active or convalescent COVID-19.

This chain links TRBV4-3 with TRBJ2-5; 13 bases match TRBD2. The length of the CDR3 is 16 residues. In germline, CDR1 is LGHNA, CDR2 YSLEER. Unmatched junction bases numbered 6, after V lost 1 base and J lost 7 bases. DNA for the CDR3: TGCGCCAGCAGCCAAGGGACTAGCGGGGGATTAGGGACCCAGTACTTC. Its protein is CASSQGTSGGLGTQYF.

This chain connects TRBV5-1 to TRBJ2-7; 11 bases fit TRBD2. This CDR3 is 15 amino acids long. The germline gives CDR1 SGHRS, CDR2 YFSETQ. Unmatched junction bases numbered 5, after V lost 4 bases and J lost 2 bases. The chain's CDR3 is CASSDKTSGTYEQYF. In DNA form, the CDR3 reads TGCGCCAGCAGCGACAAGACTAGCGGGACCTACGAGCAGTACTTC.

The rearrangement uses TRBV18 and TRBJ2-7, with 9 bases aligning to TRBD2. V lost 3 bases to trimming and J lost 3 bases; unmatched junction nucleotides: 6. Germline CDR1 KGHSH, CDR2 LQKENI. CDR3 length: 15 residues. The CDR3 DNA is TGTGCCAGCTCACCCGGGGCTAGCGGGGACTACGAGCAGTACTTC. Translating it yields CASSPGASGDYEQYF.

The V and J genes are TRBV5-6 and TRBJ2-5; tentatively, D is TRBD2 (6 bases). Germline V CDR1 and CDR2: SGHDT, YYEEEE. The CDR3 is 15 amino acids. With 5 bases removed from V and 1 base from J, the gap between germline ends came to 15 bases. The CDR3 is CASRIATRAQETQYF. The CDR3 bases are TGTGCCAGCAGAATAGCGACTAGGGCCCAAGAGACCCAGTACTTC.

The chain combines TRBV18 with TRBJ2-1; perhaps TRBD1 as D (6 bases). CDR3 size: 15 residues. Germline CDR1 reads KGHSH; CDR2 reads LQKENI. Trimming removed 5 bases from V and 0 bases from J, with 11 bases in between. CDR3 protein: CASSVTGSSYNEQFF. CDR3 nucleotide sequence: TGTGCCAGCTCAGTTACAGGGAGCTCCTACAATGAGCAGTTCTTC.

The rearrangement links TRBV28 to TRBJ1-5; possibly TRBD1 for D (6 bases). V was cut by 6 bases and J by 3 bases, with 15 bases left in between. Per germline, CDR1 MDHEN and CDR2 SYDVKM. The CDR3 runs to 15 residues. This CDR3 is CASRVIRDNNQPQHF. CDR3 in DNA: TGTGCCAGCAGAGTTATCCGGGACAACAATCAGCCCCAGCATTTT.

The V call is TRBV5-1, the J call TRBJ2-5; 12 bases fit TRBD1. This CDR3 spans 14 amino acids. V trimming: 3 bases; J trimming: 5 bases; junction bases outside the gene matches: 2. Looked up from germline, CDR1 is SGHRS and CDR2 is YFSETQ. The CDR3, as DNA: TGCGCCAGCAGCTGGGGACAGGGGGCTGAGACCCAGTACTTC. This gives the protein CASSWGQGAETQYF. Complete variable domain (other parts from reference TRBV5-1 and TRBJ2-5): KAGVTQTPRYLIKTRGQQVTLSCSPISGHRSVSWYQQTPGQGLQFLFEYFSETQRNKGNFPGRFSGRQFSNSRSEMNVSTLELGDSALYLCASSWGQGAETQYFGPGTRLLVL.

This chain connects TRBV2 to TRBJ2-7; no definite D call. Deletions cut 4 bases from V and 6 bases from J, with 7 bases between. CDR1 is SNHLY and CDR2 is FYNNEI in the germline V gene. This CDR3 contains 11 residues. CDR3 amino acids: CASSVNSEQYF. The CDR3 DNA reads TGTGCCAGCAGTGTCAACTCCGAGCAGTACTTC.

The rearrangement links TRBV7-9 to TRBJ1-1, with a possible D match to TRBD1 (6 bases). CDR3 size: 13 residues. Germline values: CDR1 SEHNR, CDR2 FQNEAQ (reference sequence). The ends were cut back, 4 bases at V and 4 bases at J, with 10 bases in the middle. DNA for the CDR3: TGTGCCAGCAGCTGGGGGGGCACCACTGAAGCTTTCTTT. Residues: CASSWGGTTEAFF.

The genes are TRBV7-9 and TRBJ1-4; D unresolved. The germline V and J ends were trimmed by 5 bases and 2 bases, with 12 bases remaining between them. The germline V gene has CDR1 SEHNR and CDR2 FQNEAQ (reference sequence). The CDR3 runs 15 residues. This CDR3 is CASSRLTSTNEKLFF. DNA of the CDR3: TGTGCCAGCAGCCGCCTGACTAGCACTAATGAAAAACTGTTTTTT.

The chain couples TRBV5-4 to TRBJ2-5, with 11 bases lining up with TRBD2. CDR1 SGHNT and CDR2 YYREEE come from the germline V gene (reference sequence). With 6 bases clipped from V and 4 bases from J, the junction kept 11 bases outside the gene matches. The CDR3 runs to 16 residues. The CDR3 DNA follows: TGTGCCAGCACCCCTAGCGGGGGGAAAGGCGGAGAGACCCAGTACTTC. It codes for CASTPSGGKGGETQYF.

This clone was recorded a few times. This chain links TRBV27 with TRBJ2-2, with no clear D. Germline lookup yields CDR1 MNHEY and CDR2 SMNVEV (reference sequence). V was pared by 5 bases and J by 7 bases, with 14 bases between. This CDR3 spans 14 amino acids. The CDR3 sequence: CASSALLGSGELFF. The CDR3 DNA sequence: TGTGCCAGCAGTGCGCTTCTAGGAAGCGGGGAGCTGTTTTTT.

The chain recombines TRBV19 with TRBJ2-7; 10 nucleotides match TRBD2. V dropped 2 bases and J dropped 7; count of bases not matched to a gene: 8. Germline V gives CDR1 LNHDA, CDR2 SQIVND (reference sequence). CDR3 length: 15 amino acids. The CDR3 region has the DNA TGTGCCAGTAGTATACCCCTAGCGGGAGCGGGGGAGCAGTACTTC. This codes for CASSIPLAGAGEQYF.

This chain uses TRBV5-1 with TRBJ2-3; 8 nucleotides line up with TRBD2. Losses at the gene ends were 6 bases for V and 1 base for J; bases not matched to a gene: 7. The CDR3 totals 15 residues. CDR1 SGHRS and CDR2 YFSETQ come from the germline V gene. For the CDR3, the DNA is TGCGCCAGCAACCTCAGCGGGGGAGGCACAGATACGCAGTATTTT. Translated, it gives CASNLSGGGTDTQYF. The variable domain in full, with the rest retrieved from reference TRBV5-1 and TRBJ2-3, is KAGVTQTPRYLIKTRGQQVTLSCSPISGHRSVSWYQQTPGQGLQFLFEYFSETQRNKGNFPGRFSGRQFSNSRSEMNVSTLELGDSALYLCASNLSGGGTDTQYFGPGTRLTVL.

The gene calls are TRBV7-2 and TRBJ2-5, with 9 bases aligning to TRBD2. CDR3 length equals 13 residues. Trimming took 6 bases from V and 5 from J; bases not matched to a gene: 4. Germline loops: CDR1 SGHTA, CDR2 FQGNSA. The CDR3 DNA sequence: TGTGCCAGCAGACCTAGCGGGATGGAGACCCAGTACTTC. Translation: CASRPSGMETQYF.

This CDR3 reads CASSVAGGSVEQFF. DNA of the CDR3: TGTGCCAGCAGCGTTGCGGGAGGGTCGGTTGAGCAGTTCTTC. J is TRBJ2-1 and V is TRBV9; 9 nucleotides match TRBD2. This CDR3 region has 14 residues. V dropped 2 bases and J dropped 9; count of bases not matched to a gene: 6. The germline V gene has CDR1 SGDLS and CDR2 YYNGEE.

J is TRBJ2-3 and V is TRBV9, with D maybe TRBD1 (5 bases). Trimming left V 3 bases short and J 4 bases short, with 12 bases between. Germline CDR1 reads SGDLS; CDR2 reads YYNGEE. The CDR3 is 14 residues long. DNA for the CDR3: TGTGCCAGCAGCGCCCAGGGTTTTTCAGATACGCAGTATTTT. It translates to CASSAQGFSDTQYF.

This clone has a single count. J is TRBJ2-1 and V is TRBV24-1; no clear D gene. V lost 5 bases, J lost 0 bases, and 10 bases lay in between. Looked up from germline, CDR1 is KGHDR and CDR2 is SFDVKD. The CDR3 length is 15 residues. CDR3 region: CATSATHDSYNEQFF. CDR3 nucleotides: TGTGCCACCAGTGCCACTCACGACTCCTACAATGAGCAGTTCTTC.

This chain joins TRBV10-3 and TRBJ1-3; TRBD1 aligns across 9 bases. The length of the CDR3 is 14 residues. Germline V CDR1 and CDR2: ENHRY, SYGVKD. With 11 bases clipped from V and 4 bases from J, the junction kept 9 bases outside the gene matches. The CDR3 sequence is CASQGATEGNTIYF. The DNA for the CDR3 is TGTGCCTCACAGGGGGCAACGGAAGGAAACACCATATATTTT.

The chain employs TRBV3-1 (or the pseudogene TRBV3-2) and TRBJ2-3; TRBD2 matches 7 bases. There are 17 residues in the CDR3. After removal of 0 bases from V and 6 bases from J, the junction contained 12 bases not matched to a gene. Per germline, CDR1 LGHDT and CDR2 YNNKEL (reference sequence). CDR3 DNA: TGTGCCAGCAGCCAAGATTTGGGGGGAGGGCCAAAGGATACGCAGTATTTT. It encodes CASSQDLGGGPKDTQYF.

The sample holds a few counts of this clone. This chain links TRBV6-2 or TRBV6-3 with TRBJ2-1; TRBD1 is a possible D gene (5 bases). CDR1 MNHEY and CDR2 SVGEGT come from the germline V gene. V lost 5 bases to trimming and J lost 4 bases, with 12 bases between them. This CDR3 has 14 amino acids. The CDR3 sequence is CASSPSDSYNEQFF. The CDR3 nucleotides read TGTGCCAGCAGTCCCTCTGACAGTTACAATGAGCAGTTCTTC.

The chain recombines TRBV5-6 with TRBJ2-7; 7 nucleotides agree with TRBD2. Germline CDR1 and CDR2: SGHDT and YYEEEE. Trimming at V came to 0 bases and at J to 7 bases, leaving 4 bases not matched to a gene. The CDR3 consists of 13 residues. CDR3 coding DNA: TGTGCCAGCAGCTTGGTTTCGGGGGGAGAGCAGTACTTC. Amino acids: CASSLVSGGEQYF.

The rearrangement links TRBV3-1 (or the pseudogene TRBV3-2) to TRBJ1-1, with 7 positions matching TRBD1. In germline, CDR1 is LGHDT, CDR2 YNNKEL (reference sequence). The CDR3 is 14 residues long. V was pared by 3 bases and J by 4 bases, with 5 bases of the junction left unmatched. CDR3 loop: CASSQSGGSTEAFF. CDR3 nucleotide sequence: TGTGCCAGCAGCCAGTCAGGGGGTAGCACTGAAGCTTTCTTT.

The chain recombines TRBV5-6 with TRBJ1-4; no clear D. The CDR3 consists of 12 residues. Germline values: CDR1 SGHDT, CDR2 YYEEEE. Between the trimmed V and J ends, which lost 3 bases and 8 bases, there was a span of 8 bases. CDR3 nucleotides: TGTGCCAGCAGCTATGTCGGGGAAAAACTGTTTTTT. The encoded protein is CASSYVGEKLFF.